The clone carrying this TCR beta chain occurred many times. Its antigen is not identified. Cells are PBMCs isolated from around 9.4 ml of fresh blood. The entry originates in a study of T cells in Graves' hyperthyroidism and ophthalmopathy. The CDR3 has 18 residues. V was clipped by 6 bases and J by 5 bases; unmatched bases: 15. There were TCR beta CDR3 regions amplified from RNA transcripts. An initial round of RT-PCR targeting the TCR CDR3 relied on the HTBI primer set. TCRdb used MiXCR to reprocess the multiplex PCR reads, holding one entry per CDR3 protein. Of 500,000 to 600,000 distinct CDR3 sequences listed, approximately 16% are singletons. Study-wide points: The model made its ophthalmopathy prediction, and onset followed a median about 6.8 months later. The majority of expanded thyroid clonotypes above 0.001 also appeared in blood.

The rearrangement joins TRBV12-3 or TRBV12-4 to TRBJ2-5; 13 bases line up with TRBD2. Source material: blood. The sequence derives from a woman under 30 with Graves' hyperthyroidism. CDR3 amino acids: CASSLICHGTSGNETQYF. The CDR3, as DNA: TGTGCCAGCAGCCTCATATGTCATGGGACTAGCGGGAATGAGACCCAGTACTTC.